This note documents a single T cell receptor beta chain sequence. Its target is unknown. This sample is part of a study of T cells in Graves' hyperthyroidism and ophthalmopathy. Pregnant or lactating patients were excluded, as were those with uncontrolled infection or other autoimmune disease. Diagnoses rested on clinical symptoms, serum thyroxine and TRAb, thyroid ultrasound and orbital computed tomography. The CDR3 extends over 17 amino acids. V was clipped by 5 bases and J by 4 bases; unmatched bases: 8. Germline CDR1 is MDHEN and CDR2 is SYDVKM. Study-level findings and limits: The model made its ophthalmopathy prediction, and onset followed a median approximately 7 months later. Blood samples included most of the expanded thyroid clonotypes exceeding 0.001.

There were TCR beta CDR3 regions amplified from RNA transcripts. The HTBI primer set served for first-round RT-PCR of the TCR CDR3. TCRdb processed the multiplex PCR reads anew with MiXCR; each CDR3 protein has one entry. The table records roughly 570,000 distinct CDR3 sequences, around 45% of them present only once. The receptor comes from an adult woman with Graves' disease, either hyperthyroidism or ophthalmopathy (not recorded which). V is TRBV28 and J is TRBJ2-2; 12 nucleotides line up with TRBD2. The sequencing input was peripheral blood or thyroid tissue (not recorded which). CDR3 amino acids: CASSSLLAGGSTGELFF. For the CDR3, the DNA is TGTGCCAGCAGTAGTCTTCTAGCGGGAGGGAGCACCGGGGAGCTGTTTTTT.